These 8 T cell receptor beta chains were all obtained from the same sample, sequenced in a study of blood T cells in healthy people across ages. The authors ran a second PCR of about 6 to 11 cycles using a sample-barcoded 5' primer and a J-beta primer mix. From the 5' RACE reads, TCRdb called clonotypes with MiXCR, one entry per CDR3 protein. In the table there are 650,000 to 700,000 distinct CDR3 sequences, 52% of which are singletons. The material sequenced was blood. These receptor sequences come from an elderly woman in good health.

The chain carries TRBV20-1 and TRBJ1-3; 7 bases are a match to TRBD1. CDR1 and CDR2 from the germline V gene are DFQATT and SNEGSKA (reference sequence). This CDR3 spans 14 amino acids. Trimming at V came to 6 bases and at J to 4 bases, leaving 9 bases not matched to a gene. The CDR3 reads CSARPTGSGNTIYF. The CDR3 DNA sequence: TGCAGTGCGAGGCCGACAGGGTCCGGAAACACCATATATTTT.

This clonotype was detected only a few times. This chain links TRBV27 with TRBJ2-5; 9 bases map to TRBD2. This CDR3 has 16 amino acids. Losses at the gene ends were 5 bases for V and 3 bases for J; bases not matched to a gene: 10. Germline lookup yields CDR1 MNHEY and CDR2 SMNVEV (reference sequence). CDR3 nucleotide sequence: TGTGCCAGCAGTCCCACAGCAGGACTAGCGAAAGAGACCCAGTACTTC. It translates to CASSPTAGLAKETQYF.

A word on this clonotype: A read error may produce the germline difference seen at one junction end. The CDR3 loop reads CTSRPGLAVYNEQFF. The CDR3 region has the DNA TGTACCAGCAGACCGGGACTAGCGGTCTACAATGAGCAGTTCTTC. The rearrangement links TRBV28 to TRBJ2-1; 11 nucleotides line up with TRBD2. This CDR3 spans 15 amino acids. The V gene's germline CDR1 is MDHEN and CDR2 SYDVKM.

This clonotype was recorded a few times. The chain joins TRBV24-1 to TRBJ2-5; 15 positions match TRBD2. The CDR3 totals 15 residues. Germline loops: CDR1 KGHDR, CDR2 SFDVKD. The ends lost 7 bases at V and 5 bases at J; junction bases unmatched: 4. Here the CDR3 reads CATSLGLAGGETQYF. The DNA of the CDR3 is TGTGCCACCAGCCTGGGACTAGCGGGGGGTGAGACCCAGTACTTC.

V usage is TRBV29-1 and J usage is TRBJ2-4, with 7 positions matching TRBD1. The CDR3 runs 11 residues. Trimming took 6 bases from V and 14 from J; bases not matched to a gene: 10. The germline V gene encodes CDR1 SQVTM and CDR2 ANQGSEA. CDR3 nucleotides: TGCAGCGTAGTGGGGACAGCCGAAGAGTACTTC. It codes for CSVVGTAEEYF.

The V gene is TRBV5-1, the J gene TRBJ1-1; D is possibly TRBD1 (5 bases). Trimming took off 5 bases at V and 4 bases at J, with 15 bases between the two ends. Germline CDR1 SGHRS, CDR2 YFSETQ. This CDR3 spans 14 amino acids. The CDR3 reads CASSLAQVGTEAFF. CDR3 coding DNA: TGCGCCAGCAGTCTCGCACAGGTGGGCACTGAAGCTTTCTTT.

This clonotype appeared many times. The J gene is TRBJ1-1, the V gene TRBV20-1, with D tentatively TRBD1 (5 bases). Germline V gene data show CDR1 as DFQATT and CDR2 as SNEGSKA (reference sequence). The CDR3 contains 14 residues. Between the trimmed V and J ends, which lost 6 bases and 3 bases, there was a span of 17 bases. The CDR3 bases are TGCAGTGCCAACGGGGCCCCTGGCGACACTGAAGCTTTCTTT. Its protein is CSANGAPGDTEAFF.

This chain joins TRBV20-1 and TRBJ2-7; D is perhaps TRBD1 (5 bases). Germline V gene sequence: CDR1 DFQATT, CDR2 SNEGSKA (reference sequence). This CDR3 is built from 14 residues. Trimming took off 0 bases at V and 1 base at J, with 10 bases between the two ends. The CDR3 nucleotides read TGCAGTGCTAGAGATCTGACAGTATCCTACGAGCAGTACTTC. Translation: CSARDLTVSYEQYF.